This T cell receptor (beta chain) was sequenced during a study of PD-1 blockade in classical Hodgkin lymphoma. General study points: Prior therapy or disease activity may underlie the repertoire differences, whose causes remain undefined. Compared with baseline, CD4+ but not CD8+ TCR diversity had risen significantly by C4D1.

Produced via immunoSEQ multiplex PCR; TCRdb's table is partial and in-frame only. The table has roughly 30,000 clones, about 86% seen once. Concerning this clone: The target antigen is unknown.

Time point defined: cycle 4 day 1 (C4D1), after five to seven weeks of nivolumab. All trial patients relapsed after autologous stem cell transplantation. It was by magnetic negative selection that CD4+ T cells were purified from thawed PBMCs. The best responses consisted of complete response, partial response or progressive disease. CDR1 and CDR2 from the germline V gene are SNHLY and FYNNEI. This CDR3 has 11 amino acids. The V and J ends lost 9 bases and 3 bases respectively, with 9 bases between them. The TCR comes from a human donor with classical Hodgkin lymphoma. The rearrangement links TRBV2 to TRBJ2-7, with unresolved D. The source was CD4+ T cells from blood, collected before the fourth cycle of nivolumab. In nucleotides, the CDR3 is TGTGCCAGTATCTCGGGCTACGAGCAGTACTTC. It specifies CASISGYEQYF.